The clone carrying this TCR beta chain turned up a few times. Its specificity is unknown. These data are taken from a study of CD8+ T cells in alopecia areata. On the study more broadly: At a dose of 5 to 10 mg twice daily, oral tofacitinib was given to treated patients. Treatment with tofacitinib (6 to 18 months) was followed by 6 months off drug. Points from the study as a whole: Researchers report lesional scalp, most notably alopecia totalis/universalis, outstripped normal scalp in clonality.

The V segment lost 6 bases and the J segment 0 bases; nucleotides outside the gene matches: 8. Germline V gives CDR1 LNHNV, CDR2 YYDKDF (reference sequence). The CDR3 runs 17 residues. RNA was isolated and reverse transcribed to cDNA, the sequencing template. Generated by immunoSEQ multiplex PCR, the TCRdb table keeps only in-frame clones and is missing some. The table records about 97,000 clones, approximately 42% of them present only once. This sequence joins TRBV15 and TRBJ2-6, with 7 positions matching TRBD1. This receptor was identified in a human donor with alopecia areata. The specimen sequenced was CD4+ T cells sorted from blood. The chain's CDR3 is CATSSGQVYSGANVLTF. The CDR3 DNA reads TGTGCCACCAGTTCCGGACAGGTTTACTCTGGGGCCAACGTCCTGACTTTC.